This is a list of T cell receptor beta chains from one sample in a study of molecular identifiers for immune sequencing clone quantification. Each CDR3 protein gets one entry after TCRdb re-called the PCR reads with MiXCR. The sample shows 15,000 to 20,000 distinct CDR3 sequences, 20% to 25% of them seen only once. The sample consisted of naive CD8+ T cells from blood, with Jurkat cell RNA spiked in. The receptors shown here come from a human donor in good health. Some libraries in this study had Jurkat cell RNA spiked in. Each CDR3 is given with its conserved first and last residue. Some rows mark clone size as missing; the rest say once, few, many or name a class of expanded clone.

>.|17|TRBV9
CASSKSIYRGGQETQYF
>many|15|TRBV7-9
CASRDGLAGSYEQYF
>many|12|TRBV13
CASSLVSETQYF
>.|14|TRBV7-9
CASSQTGVGYEQYF
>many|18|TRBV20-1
CSARPPTQQGARTDTQYF
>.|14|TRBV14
CASSQVRGVETQYF
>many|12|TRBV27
CASSSTGTEQYF
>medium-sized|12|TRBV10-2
CASTQGPFVFTF
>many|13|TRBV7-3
CASSLTSSNEQFF
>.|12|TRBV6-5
CASSAVGTEAFF
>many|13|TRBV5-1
CASSRTGTDTQYF
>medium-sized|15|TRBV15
CATSRVDRGQHEQYF
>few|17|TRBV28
CASSLTDHRGGTYEQYF
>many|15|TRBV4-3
CASSQAGLAPNEQFF
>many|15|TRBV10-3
CAIREGQGVYNEQFF
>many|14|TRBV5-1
CASSTDTYSYEQYF
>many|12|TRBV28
CASSGGGDEQFF
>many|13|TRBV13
CASSLQSSYEQYF
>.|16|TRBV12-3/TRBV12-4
CASSLIPRGGEETQYF
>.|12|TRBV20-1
CSVGDSSYEQYF
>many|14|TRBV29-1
CSVEAGFNTGELFF
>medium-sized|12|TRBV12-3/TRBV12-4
CASTSTGAEQYF
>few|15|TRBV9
CASTEGGLGNTEAFF
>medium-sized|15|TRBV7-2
CASSLAGIPAYEQYF
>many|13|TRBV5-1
CASSLAGSLRYTF
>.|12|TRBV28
CASSVDLYEQFF
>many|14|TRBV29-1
CSVVQGFNTGELFF
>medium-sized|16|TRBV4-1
CASLGLAGVNTGELFF
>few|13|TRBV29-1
CSVGGGAAYEQYF
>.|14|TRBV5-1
CASSWGRQGDEQFF
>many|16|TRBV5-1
CASSLRGLTPFHEQYF
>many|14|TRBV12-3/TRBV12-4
CASRSSGTAYGYTF
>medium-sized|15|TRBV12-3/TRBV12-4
CASRPMNGPNYGYTF
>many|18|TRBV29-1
CSVATGTSGTGAFYEQYF
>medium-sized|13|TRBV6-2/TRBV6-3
CASRDRVDQPQHF
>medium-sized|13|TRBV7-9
CASSWEGPDTQYF
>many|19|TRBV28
CASSSPRTTSGGSYNEQFF
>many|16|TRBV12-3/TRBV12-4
CASSQNAGTYYYEQYF
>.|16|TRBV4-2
CVSSPDEGDRACEQYF
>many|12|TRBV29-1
CSGLTSSNEQFF
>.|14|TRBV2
CASVSGRDTGELFF
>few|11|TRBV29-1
CSVESWAGYTF
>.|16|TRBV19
CASSIRAGDGTGELFF
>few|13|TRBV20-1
CSAQGVKADTQYF
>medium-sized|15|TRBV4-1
CASSPTSGRGNEQFF
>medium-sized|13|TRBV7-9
CASSQGLADTQYF
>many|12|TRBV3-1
CASSPGNYEQYF
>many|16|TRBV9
CASSQRDRAKNSPLHF
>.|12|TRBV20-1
CSASGNYNEQFF
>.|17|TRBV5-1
CASSKDTRTGLFYGQYF
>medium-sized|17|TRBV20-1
CSARPHAGGVQNQPQHF
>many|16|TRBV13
CASSLAGVSYNSPLHF
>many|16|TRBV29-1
CSVEALRTGSPGELFF
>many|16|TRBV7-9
CASSPSGGGHGYGYTF
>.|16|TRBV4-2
CASSASGGIAGYEQYF
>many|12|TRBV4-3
CASSQRGDTQYF